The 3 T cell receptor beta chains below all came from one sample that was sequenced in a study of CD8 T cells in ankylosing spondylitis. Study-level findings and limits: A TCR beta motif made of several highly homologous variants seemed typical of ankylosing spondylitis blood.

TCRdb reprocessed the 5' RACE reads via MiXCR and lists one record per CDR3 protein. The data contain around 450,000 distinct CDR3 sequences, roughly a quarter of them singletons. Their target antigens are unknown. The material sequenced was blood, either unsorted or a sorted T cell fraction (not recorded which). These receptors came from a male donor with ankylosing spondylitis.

CDR3 protein: CASRLAGEFGEQFF. For the CDR3, the DNA is TGTGCCAGCCGACTAGCGGGAGAGTTTGGTGAGCAGTTCTTC. This rearrangement joins TRBV6-4 to TRBJ2-1, with 12 bases that match TRBD2. J gave up 9 bases and V 8 bases, and 8 bases lay outside the gene matches. The CDR3 is 14 residues long. The V gene's germline CDR1 is MRHNA and CDR2 SNTAGT.

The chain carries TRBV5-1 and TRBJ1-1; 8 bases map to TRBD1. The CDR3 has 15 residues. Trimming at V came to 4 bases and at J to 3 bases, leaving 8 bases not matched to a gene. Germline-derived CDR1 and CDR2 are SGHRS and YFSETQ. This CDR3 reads CASSNGQGGDTEAFF. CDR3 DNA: TGCGCCAGCAGCAACGGACAGGGAGGTGACACTGAAGCTTTCTTT. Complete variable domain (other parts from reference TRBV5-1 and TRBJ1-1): KAGVTQTPRYLIKTRGQQVTLSCSPISGHRSVSWYQQTPGQGLQFLFEYFSETQRNKGNFPGRFSGRQFSNSRSEMNVSTLELGDSALYLCASSNGQGGDTEAFFGQGTRLTVV.

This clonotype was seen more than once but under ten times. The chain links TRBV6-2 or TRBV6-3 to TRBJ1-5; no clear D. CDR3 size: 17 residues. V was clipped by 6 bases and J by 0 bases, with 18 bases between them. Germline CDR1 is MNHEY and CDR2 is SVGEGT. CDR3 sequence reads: CASRPEEAIYSNQPQHF. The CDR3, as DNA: TGTGCCAGCAGACCCGAGGAGGCTATTTATAGCAATCAGCCCCAGCATTTT.